This TCR beta chain was obtained from a study of Graves' ophthalmopathy and Graves' hyperthyroidism. Across the whole study: Hyperthyroidism qualified as stable when ophthalmopathy did not develop within 18 months of follow-up.

Researchers took RNA transcripts and amplified TCR beta CDR3 regions from them. HTBI primers primed a first-round RT-PCR, and a second-round multiplex PCR followed. TCRdb ran MiXCR on the multiplex PCR reads and lists one entry per CDR3 protein. The data hold around 520,000 distinct CDR3 sequences, with about 35% observed a single time. Enrollment excluded any patients with other autoimmune diseases, uncontrolled infections, pregnancy or lactation. As diagnostic evidence, clinical symptoms, serum thyroxine, TRAb, thyroid ultrasound and orbital computed tomography were relied upon. This CDR3 spans 17 amino acids. With V trimmed by 0 bases and J by 5 bases, 9 bases remained unmatched. Germline CDR1 reads SEHNR; CDR2 reads FQNEAQ (reference sequence).

This clonotype was obtained from an adult man with Graves' hyperthyroidism. The chain combines TRBV7-9 with TRBJ2-1, with 8 positions matching TRBD2. The sample taken for sequencing was peripheral blood or thyroid tissue (not recorded which). CDR3 in amino acids: CASSLAQGLDRNNEQFF. The CDR3, as DNA: TGTGCCAGCAGCTTAGCTCAGGGACTAGACCGGAACAATGAGCAGTTCTTC.